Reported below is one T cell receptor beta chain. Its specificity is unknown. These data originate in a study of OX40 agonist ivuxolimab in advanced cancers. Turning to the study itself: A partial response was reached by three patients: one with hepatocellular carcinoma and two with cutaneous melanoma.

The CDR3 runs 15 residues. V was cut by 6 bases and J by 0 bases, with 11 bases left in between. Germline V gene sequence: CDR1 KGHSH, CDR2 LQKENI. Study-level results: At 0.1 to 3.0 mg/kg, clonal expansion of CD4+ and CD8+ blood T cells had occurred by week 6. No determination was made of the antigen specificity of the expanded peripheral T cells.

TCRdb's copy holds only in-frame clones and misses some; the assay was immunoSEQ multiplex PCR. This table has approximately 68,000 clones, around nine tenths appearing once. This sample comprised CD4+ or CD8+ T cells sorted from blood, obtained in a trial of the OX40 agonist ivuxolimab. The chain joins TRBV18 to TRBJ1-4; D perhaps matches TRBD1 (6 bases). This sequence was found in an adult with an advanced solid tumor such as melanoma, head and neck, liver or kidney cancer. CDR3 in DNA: TGTGCCAGCTCCCTTCGACAGGCAACTAATGAAAAACTGTTTTTT. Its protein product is CASSLRQATNEKLFF.